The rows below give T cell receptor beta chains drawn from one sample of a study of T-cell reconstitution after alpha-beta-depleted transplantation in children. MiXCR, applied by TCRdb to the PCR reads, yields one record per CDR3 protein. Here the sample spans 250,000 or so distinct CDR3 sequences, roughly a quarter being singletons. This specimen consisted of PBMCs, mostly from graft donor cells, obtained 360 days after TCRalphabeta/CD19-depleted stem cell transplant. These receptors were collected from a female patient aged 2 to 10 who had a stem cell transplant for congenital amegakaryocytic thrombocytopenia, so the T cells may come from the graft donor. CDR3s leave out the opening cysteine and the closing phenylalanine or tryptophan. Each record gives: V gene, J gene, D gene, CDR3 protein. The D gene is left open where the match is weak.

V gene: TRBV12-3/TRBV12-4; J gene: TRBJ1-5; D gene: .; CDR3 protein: ASRQNLQPQH
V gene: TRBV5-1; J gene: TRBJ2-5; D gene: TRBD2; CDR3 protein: ASSLFLRADGGARQETQY
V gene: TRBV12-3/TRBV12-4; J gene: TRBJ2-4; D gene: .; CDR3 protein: ASRPGVSKNIQY
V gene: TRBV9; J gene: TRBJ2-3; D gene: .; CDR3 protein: ASSVGVDTQY
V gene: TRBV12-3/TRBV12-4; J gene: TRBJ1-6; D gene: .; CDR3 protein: ATLRAYNSPLH
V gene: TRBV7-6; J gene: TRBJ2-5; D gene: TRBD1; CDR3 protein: ASSLTGTGGQETQY
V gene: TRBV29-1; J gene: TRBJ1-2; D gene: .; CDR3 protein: SVEDLEGGYGYT
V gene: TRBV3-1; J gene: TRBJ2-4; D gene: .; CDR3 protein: ASCQGGATLAKNIQY
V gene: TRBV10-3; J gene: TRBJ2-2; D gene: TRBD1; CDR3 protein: AISTTGGLNTGELF
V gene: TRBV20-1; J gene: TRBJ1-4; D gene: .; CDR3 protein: SATGRDKTIGATNEKLF
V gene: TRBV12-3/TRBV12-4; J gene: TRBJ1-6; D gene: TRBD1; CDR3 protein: ASRSGTGGHSPLH
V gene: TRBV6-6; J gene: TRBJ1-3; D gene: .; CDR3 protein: ASTGTGNTIY
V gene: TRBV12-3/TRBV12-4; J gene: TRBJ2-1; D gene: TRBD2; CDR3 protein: ASTHRDTSGGYNEQF